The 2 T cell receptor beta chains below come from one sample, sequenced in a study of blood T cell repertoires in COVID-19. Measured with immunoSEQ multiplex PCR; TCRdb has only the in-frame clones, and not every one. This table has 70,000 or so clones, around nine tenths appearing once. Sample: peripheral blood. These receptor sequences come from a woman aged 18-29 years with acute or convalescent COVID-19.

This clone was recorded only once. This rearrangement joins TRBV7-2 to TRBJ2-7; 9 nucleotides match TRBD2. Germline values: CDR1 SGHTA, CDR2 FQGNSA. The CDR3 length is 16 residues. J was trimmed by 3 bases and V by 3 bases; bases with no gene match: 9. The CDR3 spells CASSFEGLAGYYEQYF. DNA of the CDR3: TGTGCCAGCAGCTTTGAGGGCCTAGCGGGATACTACGAGCAGTACTTC.

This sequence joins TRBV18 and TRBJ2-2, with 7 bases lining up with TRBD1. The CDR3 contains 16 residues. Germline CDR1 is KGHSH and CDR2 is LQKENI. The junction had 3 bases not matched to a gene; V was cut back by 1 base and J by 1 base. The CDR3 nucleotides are TGTGCCAGCTCACCACGGGGGACAGAGAACACCGGGGAGCTGTTTTTT. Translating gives CASSPRGTENTGELFF.